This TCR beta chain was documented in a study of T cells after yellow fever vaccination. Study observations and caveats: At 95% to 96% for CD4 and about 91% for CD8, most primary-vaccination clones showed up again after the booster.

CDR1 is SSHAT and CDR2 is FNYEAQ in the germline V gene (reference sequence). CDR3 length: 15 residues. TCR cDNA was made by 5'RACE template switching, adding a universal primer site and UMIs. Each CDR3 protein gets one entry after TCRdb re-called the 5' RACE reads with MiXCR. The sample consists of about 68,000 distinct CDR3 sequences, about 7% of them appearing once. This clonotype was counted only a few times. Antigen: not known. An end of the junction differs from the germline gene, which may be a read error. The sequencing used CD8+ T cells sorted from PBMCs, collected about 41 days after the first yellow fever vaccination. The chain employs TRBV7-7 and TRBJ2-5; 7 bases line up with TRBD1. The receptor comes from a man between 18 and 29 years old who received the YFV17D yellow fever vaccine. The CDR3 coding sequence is TGTGCTAGCAGCTTTAAACAGGGGTATGGAGAGACCCAGTACTTC. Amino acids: CASSFKQGYGETQYF.